This T cell receptor (beta chain) was sequenced during a study of cytomegalovirus exposure and HLA in healthy donors. This clone was detected a few times. A read error may account for a junction end that differs from germline. Both 60 Vbeta primers and 13 Jbeta primers went into the PCR. Using immunoSEQ multiplex PCR, the repertoire was profiled, and TCRdb retains in-frame clones only, with some absent. The table records 150,000 to 200,000 clones, approximately 80% of them present only once. Looked up from germline, CDR1 is SEHNR and CDR2 is FQNEAQ (reference sequence). This CDR3 region has 15 residues.

This clonotype was sampled from a woman aged 25-40 years in good health and CMV-seronegative. The sequencing sample was made of PBMCs. J is TRBJ2-7 and V is TRBV7-9; 10 nucleotides align to TRBD1. The CDR3 nucleotides read TGTTCCAGCAGCACCGGGACAGGGGTCTCCTACGAGCAGTACTTC. It codes for CSSSTGTGVSYEQYF.